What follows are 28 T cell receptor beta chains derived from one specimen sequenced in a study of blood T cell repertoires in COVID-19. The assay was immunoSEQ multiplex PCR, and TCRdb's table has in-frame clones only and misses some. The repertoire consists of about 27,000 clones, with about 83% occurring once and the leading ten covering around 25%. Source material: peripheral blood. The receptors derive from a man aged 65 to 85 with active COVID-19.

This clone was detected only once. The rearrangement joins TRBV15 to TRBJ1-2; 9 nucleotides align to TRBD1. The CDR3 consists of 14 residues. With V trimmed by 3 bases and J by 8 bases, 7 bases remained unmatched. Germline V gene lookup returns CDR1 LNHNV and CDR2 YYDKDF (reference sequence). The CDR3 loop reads CATSSRRTGVGYTF. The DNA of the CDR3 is TGTGCCACCAGCAGCCGGAGGACAGGGGTCGGCTACACCTTC.

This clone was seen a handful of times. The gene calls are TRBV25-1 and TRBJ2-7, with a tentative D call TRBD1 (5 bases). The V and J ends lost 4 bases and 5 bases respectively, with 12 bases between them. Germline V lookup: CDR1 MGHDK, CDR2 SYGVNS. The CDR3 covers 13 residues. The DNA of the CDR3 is TGTGCCAGCAGTGGTGGCAGGGTAAACGAGCAGTACTTC. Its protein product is CASSGGRVNEQYF.

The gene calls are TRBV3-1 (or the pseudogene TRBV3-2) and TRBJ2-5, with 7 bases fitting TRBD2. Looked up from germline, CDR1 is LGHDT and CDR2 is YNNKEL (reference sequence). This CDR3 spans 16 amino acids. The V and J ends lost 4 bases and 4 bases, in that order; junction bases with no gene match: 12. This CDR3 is CASSLGSGSGGETQYF. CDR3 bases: TGTGCCAGCAGCCTCGGTAGCGGGTCCGGGGGAGAGACCCAGTACTTC.

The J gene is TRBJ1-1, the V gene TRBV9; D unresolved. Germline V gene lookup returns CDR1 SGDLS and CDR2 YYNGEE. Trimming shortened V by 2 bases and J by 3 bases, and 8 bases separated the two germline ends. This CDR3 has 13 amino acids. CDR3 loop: CASSVRYYTEAFF. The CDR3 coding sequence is TGTGCCAGCAGCGTCAGGTACTACACTGAAGCTTTCTTT.

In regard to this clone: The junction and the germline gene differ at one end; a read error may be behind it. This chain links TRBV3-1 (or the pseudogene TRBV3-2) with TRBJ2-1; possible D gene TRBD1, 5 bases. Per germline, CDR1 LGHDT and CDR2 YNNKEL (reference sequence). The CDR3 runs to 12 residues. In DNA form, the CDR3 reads TGTGCCAGCAGCCAAGACGGCGGCAGGGATGTCTTC. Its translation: CASSQDGGRDVF.

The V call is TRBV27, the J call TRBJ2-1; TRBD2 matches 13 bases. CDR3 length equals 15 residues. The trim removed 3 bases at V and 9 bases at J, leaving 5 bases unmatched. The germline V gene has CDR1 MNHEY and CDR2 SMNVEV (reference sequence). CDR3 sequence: CASSFRTSGGSEQFF. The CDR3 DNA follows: TGTGCCAGCAGTTTCCGGACTAGCGGGGGCAGTGAGCAGTTCTTC.

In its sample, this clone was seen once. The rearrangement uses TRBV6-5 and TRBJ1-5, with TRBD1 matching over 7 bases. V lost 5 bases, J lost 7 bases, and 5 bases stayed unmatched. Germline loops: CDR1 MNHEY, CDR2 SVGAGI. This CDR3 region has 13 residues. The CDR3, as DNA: TGTGCCAGCAGTACAGGGGCAGGACAGCCCCAGCATTTT. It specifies CASSTGAGQPQHF.

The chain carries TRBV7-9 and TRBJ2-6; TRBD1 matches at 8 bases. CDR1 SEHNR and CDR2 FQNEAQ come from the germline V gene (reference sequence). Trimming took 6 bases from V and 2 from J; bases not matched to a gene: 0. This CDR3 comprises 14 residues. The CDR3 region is CASRGQAGANVLTF. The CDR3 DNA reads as TGTGCCAGCAGGGGACAGGCTGGGGCCAACGTCCTGACTTTC.

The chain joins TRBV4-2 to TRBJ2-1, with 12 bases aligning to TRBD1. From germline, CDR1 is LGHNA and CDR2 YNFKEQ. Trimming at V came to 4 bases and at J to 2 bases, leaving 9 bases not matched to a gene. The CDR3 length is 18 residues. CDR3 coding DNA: TGTGCCAGCAGCCTATCCGGGACAGGGGGCGCGCCCTACAATGAGCAGTTCTTC. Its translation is CASSLSGTGGAPYNEQFF.

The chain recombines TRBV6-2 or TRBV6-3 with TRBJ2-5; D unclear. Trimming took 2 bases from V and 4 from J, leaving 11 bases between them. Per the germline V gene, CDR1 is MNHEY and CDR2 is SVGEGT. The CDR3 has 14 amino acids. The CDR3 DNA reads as TGTGCCAGCAGTTACAGGCAGGCCCTAGAGACCCAGTACTTC. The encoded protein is CASSYRQALETQYF.

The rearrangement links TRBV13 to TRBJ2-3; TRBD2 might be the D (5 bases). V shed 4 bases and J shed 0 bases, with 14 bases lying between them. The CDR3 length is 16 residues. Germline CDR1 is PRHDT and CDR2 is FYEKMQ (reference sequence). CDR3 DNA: TGTGCCAGCAGCTATTTCGGTCGGGGTAGCACAGATACGCAGTATTTT. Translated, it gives CASSYFGRGSTDTQYF.

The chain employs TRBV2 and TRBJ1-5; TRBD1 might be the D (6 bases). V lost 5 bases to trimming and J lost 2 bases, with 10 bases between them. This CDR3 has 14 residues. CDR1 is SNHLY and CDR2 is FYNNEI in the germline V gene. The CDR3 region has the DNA TGTGCCAGCAGTCAGAAGGGGGGCAATCAGCCCCAGCATTTT. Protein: CASSQKGGNQPQHF.

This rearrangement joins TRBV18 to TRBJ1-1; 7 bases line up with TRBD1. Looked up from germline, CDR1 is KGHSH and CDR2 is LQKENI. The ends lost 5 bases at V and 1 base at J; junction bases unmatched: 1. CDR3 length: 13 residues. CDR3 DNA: TGTGCCAGCTCAAGGACAGGGAACACTGAAGCTTTCTTT. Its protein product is CASSRTGNTEAFF.

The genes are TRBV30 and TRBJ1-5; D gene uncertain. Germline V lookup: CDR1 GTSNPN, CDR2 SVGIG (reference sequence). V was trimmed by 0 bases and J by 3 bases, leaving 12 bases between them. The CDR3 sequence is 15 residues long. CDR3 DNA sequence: TGTGCCTGGAGTGTACAGCGGACCATCAATCAGCCCCAGCATTTT. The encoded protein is CAWSVQRTINQPQHF.

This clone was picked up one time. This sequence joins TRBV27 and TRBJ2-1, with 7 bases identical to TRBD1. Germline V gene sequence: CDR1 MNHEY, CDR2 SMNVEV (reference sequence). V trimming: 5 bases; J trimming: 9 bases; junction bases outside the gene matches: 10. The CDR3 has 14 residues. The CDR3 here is CASSAYRGMGEQFF. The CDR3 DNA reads TGTGCCAGCAGTGCCTACAGGGGAATGGGTGAGCAGTTCTTC.

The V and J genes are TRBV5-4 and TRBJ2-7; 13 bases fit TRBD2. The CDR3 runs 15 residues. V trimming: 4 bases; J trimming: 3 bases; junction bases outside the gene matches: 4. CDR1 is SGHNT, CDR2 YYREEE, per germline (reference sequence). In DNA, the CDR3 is TGTGCCAGCAGCCAGCGACTAGCGGGGGGCTACGAGCAGTACTTC. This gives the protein CASSQRLAGGYEQYF.

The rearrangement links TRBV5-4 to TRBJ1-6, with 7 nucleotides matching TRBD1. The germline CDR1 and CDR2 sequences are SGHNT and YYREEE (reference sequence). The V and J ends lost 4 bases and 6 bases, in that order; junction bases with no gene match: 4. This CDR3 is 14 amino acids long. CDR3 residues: CASSPGQPNSPLHF. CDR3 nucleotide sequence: TGTGCCAGCAGCCCGGGACAGCCTAATTCACCCCTCCACTTT.

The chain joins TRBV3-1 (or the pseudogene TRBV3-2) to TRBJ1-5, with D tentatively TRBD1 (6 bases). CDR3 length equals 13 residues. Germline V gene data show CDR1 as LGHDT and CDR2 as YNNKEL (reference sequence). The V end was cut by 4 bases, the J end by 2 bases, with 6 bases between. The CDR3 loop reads CASSRQGNQPQHF. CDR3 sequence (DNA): TGTGCCAGCAGCCGACAGGGCAATCAGCCCCAGCATTTT.

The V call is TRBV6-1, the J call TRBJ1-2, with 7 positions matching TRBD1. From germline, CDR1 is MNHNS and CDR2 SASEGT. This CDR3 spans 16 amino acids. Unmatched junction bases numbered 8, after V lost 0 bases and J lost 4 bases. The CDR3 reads CASSEAGRQGAYGYTF. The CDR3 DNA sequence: TGTGCCAGCAGTGAAGCGGGTCGACAGGGAGCCTATGGCTACACCTTC.

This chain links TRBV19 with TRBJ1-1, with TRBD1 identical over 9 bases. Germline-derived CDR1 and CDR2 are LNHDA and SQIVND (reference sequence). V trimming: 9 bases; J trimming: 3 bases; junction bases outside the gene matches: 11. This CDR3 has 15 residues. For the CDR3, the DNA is TGTGCCAGCACAGGGGGCCACCAACCGTACACTGAAGCTTTCTTT. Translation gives CASTGGHQPYTEAFF.

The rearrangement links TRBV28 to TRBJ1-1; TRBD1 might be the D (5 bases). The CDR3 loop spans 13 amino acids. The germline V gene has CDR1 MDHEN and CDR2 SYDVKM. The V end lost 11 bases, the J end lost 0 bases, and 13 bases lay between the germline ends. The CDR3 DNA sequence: TGTGCCGTCCGGGGGGTACTGAACACTGAAGCTTTCTTT. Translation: CAVRGVLNTEAFF.

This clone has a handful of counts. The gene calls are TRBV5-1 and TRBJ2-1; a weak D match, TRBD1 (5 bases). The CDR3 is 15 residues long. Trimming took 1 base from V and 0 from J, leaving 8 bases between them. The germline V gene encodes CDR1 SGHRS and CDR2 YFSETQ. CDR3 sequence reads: CASSLQGSSYNEQFF. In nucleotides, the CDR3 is TGCGCCAGCAGCTTGCAGGGAAGCTCCTACAATGAGCAGTTCTTC.

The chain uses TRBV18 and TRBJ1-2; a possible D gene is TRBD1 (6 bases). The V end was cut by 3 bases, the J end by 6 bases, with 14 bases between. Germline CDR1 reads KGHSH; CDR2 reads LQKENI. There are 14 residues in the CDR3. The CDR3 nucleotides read TGTGCCAGCTCACCCGCCGGGGGGCGGAATGGCTACACCTTC. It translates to CASSPAGGRNGYTF.

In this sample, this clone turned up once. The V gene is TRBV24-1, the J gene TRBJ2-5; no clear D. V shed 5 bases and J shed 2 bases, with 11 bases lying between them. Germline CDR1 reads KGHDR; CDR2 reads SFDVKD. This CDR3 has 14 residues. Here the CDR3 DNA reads TGTGCCACCAGTGGAGCGCCGAGACAAGAGACCCAGTACTTC. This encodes CATSGAPRQETQYF.

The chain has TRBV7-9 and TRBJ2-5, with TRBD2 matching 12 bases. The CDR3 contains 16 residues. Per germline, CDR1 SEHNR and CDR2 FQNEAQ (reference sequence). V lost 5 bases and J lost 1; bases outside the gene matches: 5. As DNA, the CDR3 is TGTGCCAGCAGCGACAGACTAGCGGGGGCCCAAGAGACCCAGTACTTC. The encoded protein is CASSDRLAGAQETQYF.

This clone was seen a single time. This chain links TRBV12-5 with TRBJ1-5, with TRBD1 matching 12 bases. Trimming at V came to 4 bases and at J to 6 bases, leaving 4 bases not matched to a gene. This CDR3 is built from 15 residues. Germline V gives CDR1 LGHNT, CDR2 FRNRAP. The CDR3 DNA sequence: TGTGCTAGTGGTTGGGGGACAGGGGGCGGTCAGCCCCAGCATTTT. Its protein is CASGWGTGGGQPQHF.

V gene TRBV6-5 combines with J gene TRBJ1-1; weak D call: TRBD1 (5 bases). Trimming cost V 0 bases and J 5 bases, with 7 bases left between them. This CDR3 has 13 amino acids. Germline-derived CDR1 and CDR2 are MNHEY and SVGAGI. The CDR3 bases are TGTGCCAGCAGTTACTCACCAGGGACTGAAGCTTTCTTT. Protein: CASSYSPGTEAFF.

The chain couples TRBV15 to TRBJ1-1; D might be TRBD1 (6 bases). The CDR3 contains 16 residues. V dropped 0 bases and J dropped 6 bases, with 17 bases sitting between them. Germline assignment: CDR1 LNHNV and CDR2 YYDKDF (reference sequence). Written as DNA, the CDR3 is TGTGCCACCAGCAGAGATCCAAGGGGGAGGGAATCTGAAGCTTTCTTT. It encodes CATSRDPRGRESEAFF.